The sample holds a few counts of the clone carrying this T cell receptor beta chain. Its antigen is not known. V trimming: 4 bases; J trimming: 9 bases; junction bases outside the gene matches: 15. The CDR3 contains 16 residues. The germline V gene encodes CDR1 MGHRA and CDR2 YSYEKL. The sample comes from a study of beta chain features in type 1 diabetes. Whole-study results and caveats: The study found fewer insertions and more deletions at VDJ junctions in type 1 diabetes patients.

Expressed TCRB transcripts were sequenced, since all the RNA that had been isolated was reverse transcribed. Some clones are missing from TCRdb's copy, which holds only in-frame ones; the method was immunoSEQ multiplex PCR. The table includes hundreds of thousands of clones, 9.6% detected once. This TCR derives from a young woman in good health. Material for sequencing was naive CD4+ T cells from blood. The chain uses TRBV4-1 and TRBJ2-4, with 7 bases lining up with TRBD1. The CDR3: CASSPTPDRVVIIQYF. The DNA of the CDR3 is TGCGCCAGCAGCCCCACCCCAGACAGGGTCGTTATCATTCAGTACTTC.